This T cell receptor (beta chain) emerged from a study of shared clonotypes between healthy human individuals (dated by TCRdb to 2018 to 2021). Concerning the study at large: Three men and a couple of women, aged 18 to 49 years, made up the cohort. For each donor, CD4 naive and CD4 memory were each given three plates, CD8 naive was given two plates, and CD8 memory was given one plate. Blood TCR repertoires of about five healthy adults were deeply sequenced to estimate repertoire size and the extent of clonotype sharing between individuals. To increase sequencing depth and limit assay-specific biases, different laboratories used diverse techniques to prepare libraries and sequence TCR repertoires. Each donor's leukapheresis produced roughly between roughly 0.85 and 9.5 billion PBMCs. What the study reported, not specific to this receptor: Because the study included a small number of donors, the genetic and exposure-history diversity represented was limited. Compared with non-shared clonotypes, clonotypes shared by all four sorted-subset donors had higher generation probabilities. Rarefaction of sorted-subset datasets indicated incomplete sequencing despite the large sequencing depth. Across a few donors, around 5% of naive CD4, 3% to 3.5% of naive CD8, under 2.5% of memory CD4, and around 0.4% of memory CD8 clonotypes were shared. Larger estimated clonotype richness was generally found for naive subsets than for memory subsets. Pairwise subsampling indicated that sequencing depth was expected to affect the degree of clonotype sharing among donors. Sampling was limited to blood, and TCR repertoires in tissue likely differ from TCR repertoires in blood.

TCR CDR3 regions were amplified from genomic DNA by multiplex PCR using the deep immunoSEQ assay. For each cell subset, the extracted genomic DNA was distributed evenly across all wells of several immunoSEQ 96-well plates, and each plate served as one replicate. For sorted subsets, each replicate PCR was loaded with about 200 ng genomic DNA, equivalent to about 33,000 T cell genomes. Purified libraries were measured with a Qubit 3.0 fluorometer, size-checked on a Bioanalyzer 2100, and measured again with the KAPA Library Quantification kit. Every immunoSEQ 96-well plate was sequenced on a dedicated single-read 150-cycle Illumina NextSeq 550 flow cell. The authors' analysis ran thus. Because the immunoSEQ output held only junctional sequences and lacked quality scores, the filtering could not match the filtering applied to full-length reads. Sequences were annotated with PyIR, a Python wrapper for IgBLAST v1.9, using IMGT germline references to assign V/J genes and CDR3. Reads were removed for weak V/J assignments (E-value above 1e-6), missing CDR3, stop codons, out-of-frame junctions, or ambiguous translated residues. A V3J clonotype was defined by an identical inferred V gene, J gene, and CDR3 amino acid sequence. Percentage overlap between repertoires was computed as shared unique clonotypes divided by the size of the smaller repertoire. RTK rarefaction, the Chao1 estimator, and Recon v2.1 estimates of unobserved clonotypes were used to assess repertoire richness. For all TCRbeta clonotypes obtained by the gDNA method from several donors, generation probabilities were computed with OLGA. TCRdb mirrors the immuneACCESS table, restricted to in-frame sequences. Some clones are absent from its copies; in checked studies, under half trace to an unresolved V gene, and the reason for the others is unknown. The DNA was the basis for D and trimming; V, J and clone size are from that table. This sample comprises hundreds of thousands of clones, 74% of them detected only once. The top ten constitute over 1.5% of the sample.

The CDR3 contains 14 residues, cysteine and phenylalanine counted. The kept DNA is CDR3 alone, 42 bases in frame from the first base. The germline V gene (reference sequence) yields LNHDA for CDR1 and SQIVND for CDR2. For this chain, trimming is 6 bases at the V end and 4 bases at the J end, and the number of junction bases without a gene match is 3. Healthy HIV-negative adults with no recently reported acute infections or vaccinations were included as donors. Every donor was a Caucasian adult residing in Nashville, Tennessee, USA. Magnetic negative selection was used to enrich CD4+ T cells, after which naive cells were positively selected on CD45RA and the negative fraction became the memory subset. Blood was obtained by leukapheresis, after which PBMCs were separated by Ficoll-Histopaque density gradient centrifugation and cryopreserved in liquid nitrogen vapor phase. Analytical flow cytometry was used to check the purity and quantity of each magnetically sorted T cell population. From each sorted fraction, genomic DNA was isolated and quantified by UV absorbance on a Nanodrop 2000c.

This clone showed up just a few times. Its antigen target is currently unknown. Qualities for individual bases were not recorded, and no much larger clone is one base off. The clonotype originates from a woman in her 30s in good health. The chain uses TRBV19 and TRBJ2-2; 9 nucleotides in the junction match TRBD1. Source material: memory CD4+ T cells sorted from blood. Sample cell subset or site, as interpreted from the label and publication: CD45RA-negative fraction. The DNA reads TGTGCCAGTAGCCGGGACAGGGCCACCGGGGAGCTGTTTTTT. Its protein is CASSRDRATGELFF.